This T cell receptor (beta chain) was identified in a study of control samples from healthy donors and cancer patients. V lost 3 bases and J 4 bases, leaving 12 bases between the germline ends. The CDR3 is 14 residues long. CDR1 is SGHAT, CDR2 FQNNGV, per germline. Method: immunoSEQ multiplex PCR; TCRdb's copy keeps in-frame clones and lacks some. The sample has approximately 180,000 clones; about 91% are singletons. The TCR comes from a woman in her thirties or forties in good health. Specimen: blood. The chain links TRBV11-2 to TRBJ1-2; D is undetermined. In DNA form, the CDR3 reads TGTGCCAGCAGCTTGGAACGATCTCGCTATGGCTACACCTTC. Translation: CASSLERSRYGYTF.